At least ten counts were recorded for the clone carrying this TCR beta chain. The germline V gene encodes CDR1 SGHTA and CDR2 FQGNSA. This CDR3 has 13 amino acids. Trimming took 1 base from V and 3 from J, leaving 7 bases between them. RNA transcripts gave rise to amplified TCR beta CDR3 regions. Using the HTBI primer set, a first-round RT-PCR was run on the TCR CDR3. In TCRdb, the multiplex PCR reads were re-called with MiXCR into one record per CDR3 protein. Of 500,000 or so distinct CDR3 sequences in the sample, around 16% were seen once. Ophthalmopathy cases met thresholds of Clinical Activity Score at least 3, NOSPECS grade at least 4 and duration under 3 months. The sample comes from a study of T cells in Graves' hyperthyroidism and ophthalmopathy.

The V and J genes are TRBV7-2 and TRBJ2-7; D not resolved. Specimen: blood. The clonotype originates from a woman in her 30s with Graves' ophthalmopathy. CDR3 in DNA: TGTGCCAGCAGCTTAGAGAAAGTCTACGAGCAGTACTTC. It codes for CASSLEKVYEQYF.